A selection of T cell receptor beta chains follows, all from one sample in a study of T-cell reconstitution after alpha-beta-depleted transplantation in children. TCRdb fed the PCR reads into MiXCR, producing one record per CDR3 protein. The sample comprises 40,000 to 55,000 distinct CDR3 sequences, approximately 6% of which are singletons, and roughly 30% rests with the top ten. This specimen was PBMCs, mostly from graft donor cells, taken 60 days after TCRalphabeta/CD19-depleted stem cell transplant. These receptors all come from a female patient between 2 and 15 years old who had a stem cell transplant for aplastic anemia, so the T cells may come from the graft donor. CDR3s include the opening cysteine and the closing phenylalanine or tryptophan. The order of the fields is J gene, V gene, CDR3 length, D gene, clone size, CDR3 protein, CDR3 DNA. D genes are given only for firm matches. Clone size is not always given. Where it is, it says once, few, many or a class for expanded clones.

TRBJ1-2 | TRBV6-6 | 18 | NA | few | CASSYSIPRASRYYGYTF | TGTGCCAGCAGTTACTCGATTCCCCGGGCGTCGCGGTACTATGGCTACACCTTC
TRBJ2-1 | TRBV27 | 20 | TRBD2 | many | CASRHTTGPAGGTTHNEQFF | TGTGCCAGCAGACATACCACCGGCCCCGCGGGGGGGACTACTCACAATGAGCAGTTCTTC
TRBJ2-1 | TRBV29-1 | 12 | NA | many | CSVGVRINEQFF | TGCAGCGTTGGAGTCCGGATTAATGAGCAGTTCTTC
TRBJ1-1 | TRBV20-1 | 15 | NA | many | CSAPPHGRANTEAFF | TGCAGTGCTCCCCCCCACGGACGGGCCAACACTGAAGCTTTCTTT
TRBJ1-1 | TRBV12-3/TRBV12-4 | 13 | NA | many | CASSLPERTEAFF | TGTGCCAGCAGTTTACCCGAGAGGACTGAAGCTTTCTTT
TRBJ1-1 | TRBV20-1 | 15 | TRBD1 | many | CSARDLGQGVKEAFF | TGCAGTGCTAGAGATCTAGGTCAGGGGGTTAAAGAAGCTTTCTTT
TRBJ2-1 | TRBV20-1 | 13 | NA | many | CSASDVSYNEQFF | TGCAGTGCTTCCGATGTTTCCTACAATGAGCAGTTCTTC
TRBJ2-7 | TRBV7-2 | 14 | TRBD2 | many | CASGTSGGPYEQYF | TGTGCCAGCGGGACTAGCGGGGGTCCCTACGAGCAGTACTTC
TRBJ2-7 | TRBV30 | 14 | NA | NA | CAWSFGSSTYEQYF | TGTGCCTGGAGTTTCGGGAGTTCGACCTACGAGCAGTACTTC
TRBJ2-7 | TRBV28 | 13 | TRBD2 | NA | CASSKAGSYEQYF | TGTGCCAGCAGCAAAGCGGGGAGCTACGAGCAGTACTTC
TRBJ2-2 | TRBV20-1 | 15 | NA | many | CSAREAGANTGELFF | TGCAGTGCTAGAGAGGCAGGGGCGAACACCGGGGAGCTGTTTTTT
TRBJ2-2 | TRBV20-1 | 13 | TRBD2 | many | CSGSGLAAGELFF | TGCAGTGGGTCGGGACTAGCGGCCGGGGAGCTGTTTTTT
TRBJ1-2 | TRBV6-5 | 15 | TRBD1 | many | CASSSLGTAINGYTF | TGTGCCAGCAGTTCACTCGGGACAGCGATAAATGGCTACACCTTC
TRBJ1-2 | TRBV25-1 | 14 | NA | NA | CASSRTAGNYGYTF | TGTGCCAGCAGCCGGACAGCCGGAAACTATGGCTACACCTTC
TRBJ2-7 | TRBV5-1 | 13 | NA | many | CASSSAEEYEQYF | TGCGCCAGCAGCTCGGCCGAAGAATACGAGCAGTACTTC
TRBJ2-4 | TRBV6-5 | 15 | NA | NA | CASSTPRGAKNIQYF | TGTGCCAGCAGTACACCCCGGGGAGCCAAAAACATTCAGTACTTC
TRBJ1-5 | TRBV28 | 13 | NA | many | CASRGSSNQPQHF | TGTGCCAGCAGGGGCAGTTCCAATCAGCCCCAGCATTTT
TRBJ2-3 | TRBV28 | 15 | NA | many | CASSPTSGYTDTQYF | TGTGCCAGCAGCCCGACTAGTGGGTACACAGATACGCAGTATTTT
TRBJ2-7 | TRBV28 | 15 | NA | many | CASRTGHWSSYEQYF | TGTGCCAGCAGGACGGGACACTGGAGCTCCTACGAGCAGTACTTC
TRBJ1-2 | TRBV5-5 | 13 | NA | many | CASSFWGDYGYTF | TGTGCCAGCAGCTTTTGGGGAGACTATGGCTACACCTTC
TRBJ2-6 | TRBV7-2 | 18 | NA | many | CASSFQPGQLSGANVLTF | TGTGCCAGCAGCTTTCAGCCGGGACAACTCTCTGGGGCCAACGTCCTGACTTTC
TRBJ2-2 | TRBV18 | 16 | TRBD2 | many | CASSSSGTRRTGELFF | TGTGCCAGCTCATCATCCGGGACTAGAAGAACCGGGGAGCTGTTTTTT
TRBJ1-2 | TRBV12-3/TRBV12-4 | 13 | NA | many | CASSAGTVNGYTF | TGTGCCAGCAGTGCGGGGACGGTGAATGGCTACACCTTC
TRBJ1-1 | TRBV20-1 | 11 | NA | many | CSASMAREAFF | TGCAGTGCTTCAATGGCTCGGGAAGCTTTCTTT
TRBJ1-1 | TRBV9 | 14 | NA | many | CASSAHGQTTEAFF | TGTGCCAGCAGCGCGCACGGACAGACCACTGAAGCTTTCTTT
TRBJ2-5 | TRBV5-6 | 14 | NA | many | CASSSAGSQETQYF | TGTGCCAGCAGCTCTGCGGGGAGCCAAGAGACCCAGTACTTC
TRBJ2-1 | TRBV10-3 | 18 | TRBD2 | many | CAISATSGGAQPYNEQFF | TGTGCCATCAGTGCCACTAGCGGGGGGGCCCAGCCCTACAATGAGCAGTTCTTC
TRBJ2-5 | TRBV25-1 | 16 | NA | many | CASSRASGMGRETQYF | TGTGCCAGTTCAAGGGCCTCAGGGATGGGTAGAGAGACCCAGTACTTC
TRBJ2-5 | TRBV20-1 | 15 | TRBD1 | many | CSAGRPGQDQETQYF | TGCAGTGCTGGTAGGCCGGGACAGGACCAAGAGACCCAGTACTTC
TRBJ2-3 | TRBV24-1 | 13 | NA | many | CAIQSDFTDTQYF | TGTGCCATCCAGAGTGATTTCACAGATACGCAGTATTTT
TRBJ1-1 | TRBV11-2 | 14 | NA | NA | CASSFRGGDTEAFF | TGTGCCAGCAGCTTCCGGGGGGGCGACACTGAAGCTTTCTTT
TRBJ1-2 | TRBV7-9 | 11 | TRBD1 | few | CAIRDREGDTF | TGTGCCATCCGGGACAGGGAAGGTGACACCTTC
TRBJ2-5 | TRBV5-1 | 15 | NA | NA | CASSTRAGEGETQYF | TGCGCCAGCAGCACACGGGCAGGCGAAGGAGAGACCCAGTACTTC
TRBJ1-2 | TRBV6-6 | 16 | TRBD1 | many | CASSYYGGTGDGGYTF | TGTGCCAGCAGTTACTACGGAGGGACAGGGGATGGTGGCTACACCTTC
TRBJ2-7 | TRBV7-2 | 13 | NA | many | CASSLARDNEQYF | TGTGCCAGCAGCTTAGCGCGGGACAATGAGCAGTACTTC
TRBJ2-3 | TRBV5-1 | 14 | TRBD1 | few | CASIRDRGTDTQYF | TGCGCCAGCATCCGGGACAGGGGCACAGATACGCAGTATTTT
TRBJ2-3 | TRBV29-1 | 8 | NA | many | CSTDTQYF | TGCAGTACAGATACGCAGTATTTT
TRBJ2-3 | TRBV5-1 | 14 | TRBD2 | many | CASSLRGDTDTQYF | TGCGCCAGCAGCTTGCGGGGGGATACAGATACGCAGTATTTT
TRBJ2-1 | TRBV2 | 16 | TRBD2 | many | CASSDLAGGRYNEQFF | TGTGCCAGCAGTGATTTGGCGGGAGGGCGCTACAATGAGCAGTTCTTC
TRBJ2-7 | TRBV12-3/TRBV12-4 | 15 | TRBD1 | many | CASSSGQVNYYEQYF | TGTGCCAGCAGCTCCGGACAGGTCAACTACTACGAGCAGTACTTC
TRBJ1-6 | TRBV6-6 | 16 | NA | many | CASSYRKTVNDSPLHF | TGTGCCAGCAGTTATAGGAAGACAGTAAACGATTCACCCCTCCACTTT
TRBJ1-2 | TRBV5-1 | 15 | NA | many | CASSLSGNSIYGYTF | TGCGCCAGCAGCTTGAGCGGCAACAGCATCTATGGCTACACCTTC
TRBJ2-3 | TRBV7-2 | 16 | TRBD2 | many | CASSLAGTRDTDTQYF | TGTGCCAGCAGCTTAGCGGGGACTAGGGACACAGATACGCAGTATTTT
TRBJ2-7 | TRBV4-1 | 13 | NA | many | CASSQDQGYEQYF | TGCGCCAGCAGCCAAGACCAGGGCTACGAGCAGTACTTC
TRBJ2-2 | TRBV7-6 | 13 | NA | many | CASKTVNTGELFF | TGTGCCAGCAAAACGGTGAACACCGGGGAGCTGTTTTTT
TRBJ2-4 | TRBV4-2 | 15 | TRBD2 | many | CASSQETSGSYIQYF | TGTGCCAGCAGCCAAGAAACTAGCGGGAGTTACATTCAGTACTTC